These 3 T cell receptor beta chains came from one sample sequenced in a study of tumor-infiltrating lymphocytes in primary liver carcinoma. With 500 ng total RNA as template and a constant-region primer, TCR beta cDNA was made. Sequencing libraries for TCR beta derived from three nested multiplex PCR rounds that used slightly modified ARM-PCR. TRBV1-TRBV30 forward primers and a C-beta reverse primer were used in the first two PCR rounds, which each ran for approximately 10 cycles. TCRdb re-called the multiplex PCR reads through MiXCR, storing one row per CDR3 protein. The sample includes just over 300,000 distinct CDR3 sequences, roughly 60% of them seen just once. Researchers drew blood RNA from unsorted whole blood and extracted germline DNA as well. The sample was peripheral blood. The source of these receptors is a woman in her 30s with primary liver carcinoma and hepatitis B virus infection.

This chain connects TRBV11-2 to TRBJ1-2, with D unresolved. V dropped 6 bases and J dropped 7 bases, with 9 bases sitting between them. The germline V gene has CDR1 SGHAT and CDR2 FQNNGV. CDR3 size: 11 residues. The CDR3 DNA reads as TGTGCCAGCAGTTCATTGGGTGGCTACACCTTC. Translation gives CASSSLGGYTF.

This clonotype was picked up many times. The chain recombines TRBV29-1 with TRBJ2-1; D may be TRBD2 (6 bases). CDR3 length: 13 amino acids. The germline gives CDR1 SQVTM, CDR2 ANQGSEA. V was cut by 5 bases and J by 4 bases, with 12 bases left in between. Here the CDR3 DNA reads TGCAGCGTTCTGAGGGCGGGATACAATGAGCAGTTCTTC. It is translated as CSVLRAGYNEQFF.

Comments on this clonotype: Given a much more abundant clone one base away, this may be a read error. The chain employs TRBV7-9 and TRBJ2-5; TRBD1 matches at 7 bases. CDR3 length equals 15 residues. The germline V gene encodes CDR1 SEHNR and CDR2 FQNEAQ (reference sequence). This chain's CDR3 is CTSSRFQGVQETQYF. CDR3 nucleotides: TGTACCAGCAGCCGCTTTCAGGGGGTCCAAGAGACCCAGTACTTC.